These T cell receptor beta chains were read from a single sample in a study of cytomegalovirus exposure and HLA in healthy donors. Profiled with immunoSEQ multiplex PCR; TCRdb holds only in-frame clones, not every one. This sample has about 160,000 clones, with under 90% found just once. The material sequenced was PBMCs. Receptors originate from a woman younger than 30 in good health and CMV-seropositive. The CDR3 runs from the conserved cysteine through the conserved F or W. D genes are given only for firm matches. Clone size is stated in some rows and not others, as once, few, many or a class when expanded.

TRBJ2-7 TRBD2 NA TRBV4-3 TGCGCCAGCAGCCTACTTAGTTCGGGAGGCTACGAGCAGTACTTC CASSLLSSGGYEQYF
TRBJ2-5 NA NA TRBV29-1 TGCAGCGTTGAGGGGGGACAGAGACTACGGACCCAGTACTTC CSVEGGQRLRTQYF
TRBJ2-1 NA NA TRBV11-2 TGTGCCAGCAGCCAGACTAGTTGGGGGTACAATGAGCAGTTCTTC CASSQTSWGYNEQFF
TRBJ1-1 NA NA TRBV9 TGTGCCAGCAGCCCCCAGGGGAGCATGAACACTGAAGCTTTCTTT CASSPQGSMNTEAFF
TRBJ1-1 NA few TRBV6-5 TGTGCCAGCAGTTACTCCAGGGAGAACACTGAAGCTTTCTTT CASSYSRENTEAFF
TRBJ2-2 NA NA TRBV7-3 TGTGCCAGCAGCTCTTTGTCCGCCGGGGAGCTGTTTTTT CASSSLSAGELFF
TRBJ2-7 NA few TRBV7-8 TGTGCCAGCAGCCCCGAGGTGACAGACGAGCAGTACTTC CASSPEVTDEQYF
TRBJ2-7 NA NA TRBV2 TGTGCCAGCAGTCTGCCAGGGTCCAACGAGCAGTACTTC CASSLPGSNEQYF
TRBJ2-1 TRBD1 NA TRBV9 TGTGCCAGCAGCGAGGGACAGGGGGCAGGTGAGCAGTTCTTC CASSEGQGAGEQFF
TRBJ1-2 TRBD1 NA TRBV27 TGTGCCAGCGCTCCCGGACAGGGGAAATTTAATGGCTACACCTTC CASAPGQGKFNGYTF
TRBJ2-7 TRBD2 NA TRBV7-9 TGTGCCAGCAGCTTTTTTGGGGTAGCGGGAGGAAACGAGCAGTACTTC CASSFFGVAGGNEQYF
TRBJ2-7 NA once TRBV18 TGTGCCAGCTCACCACGGCTCTACGAGCAGTACTTC CASSPRLYEQYF
TRBJ2-2 NA NA TRBV10-3 TGTGCCATCAGTCAACTACAGGGTCCCGGGGAGCTGTTTTTT CAISQLQGPGELFF
TRBJ2-7 TRBD2 NA TRBV4-3 TGCGCCAGCAGCCAAGGGATTAGCGGGAGTTACGAGCAGTACTTC CASSQGISGSYEQYF
TRBJ2-1 TRBD2 NA TRBV10-2 TGCGCCAGCAGTGTTTCGGGGGAGGGCCTGTTCTTC CASSVSGEGLFF
TRBJ2-7 TRBD2 NA TRBV7-6 TGTGCCAGCAGCTTATATCTAGCGGGACCGGGGGAGCAGTACTTC CASSLYLAGPGEQYF
TRBJ2-7 TRBD1 NA TRBV6-5 TGTGCCAGCAGCGGGACAGGGTACGAGCAGTACTTC CASSGTGYEQYF
TRBJ2-7 TRBD2 NA TRBV7-6 TGTGCCAGCAGCCCCGGGGGGTCCCCCGACTACGAGCAGTACTTC CASSPGGSPDYEQYF
TRBJ1-3 NA NA TRBV2 TGTGCCAGCAGTGAAGGGCGGGGGAGGAGGAACACCATATATTTT CASSEGRGRRNTIYF
TRBJ1-1 NA NA TRBV18 TGTGCCAGCTCACCGGCAGGGAGGACTGAAGCTTTCTTT CASSPAGRTEAFF
TRBJ1-1 NA NA TRBV5-1 TGCGCCAGCAGCTCGAAGATGACGGGGGACACTGAAGCTTTCTTT CASSSKMTGDTEAFF
TRBJ2-2 TRBD1 once TRBV7-9 TGTGCCAGCTGGGGGGGGACAGGGGACACTCCGAACACCGGGGAGCTGTTTTTT CASWGGTGDTPNTGELFF
TRBJ1-3 NA NA TRBV25-1 TGTGCCAGCAGTGAGCCAGGGTACTCTGGAAACACCATATATTTT CASSEPGYSGNTIYF
TRBJ2-7 NA NA TRBV10-1 TGCGCCAGCAGTGCGGATTCGGGAGCGACCCCCTACGAGCAGTACTTC CASSADSGATPYEQYF
TRBJ1-4 NA NA TRBV18 TGTGCCAGCTCACCAAAAGGAACAGATGAAAAACTGTTTTTT CASSPKGTDEKLFF
TRBJ2-4 NA NA TRBV5-4 TGTGCCAGCAGCTTAAAGAGAACCCAGGACATTCAGTACTTC CASSLKRTQDIQYF
TRBJ1-2 NA NA TRBV5-1 TGCGCCAGCAGGACTACCTACAGGGCTGCCGGCTACACCTTC CASRTTYRAAGYTF
TRBJ1-3 NA NA TRBV30 TGTGCCTGGAGTCAGGGGAGAACTGGAAACACCATATATTTT CAWSQGRTGNTIYF
TRBJ2-1 TRBD2 NA TRBV19 TGTGCCAGTAGTATAGAGTGGAGACTAGCGGGAGCGAATGAGCAGTTCTTC CASSIEWRLAGANEQFF
TRBJ2-1 TRBD1 NA TRBV6-5 TGTGCCAGCAGTTACGTGACAGGGGGTGGGGATGAGCAGTTCTTC CASSYVTGGGDEQFF
TRBJ2-3 TRBD2 NA TRBV19 TGTGCCAGTAGTATCGGGAGGGCCCTTGGTGCAGATACGCAGTATTTT CASSIGRALGADTQYF
TRBJ2-7 TRBD1 once TRBV4-1 TGCGCCAGCAGCCAAGGGGGACAGGGGGTTTACGAGCAGTACTTC CASSQGGQGVYEQYF
TRBJ1-2 TRBD1 NA TRBV19 TGTGCCAGTAGAACCCGACAGGGGTATGGCTACACCTTC CASRTRQGYGYTF
TRBJ2-2 TRBD1 NA TRBV7-2 TGTGCCAGCAGCTTTTACAGGGGGCTAGCAACCGGGGAGCTGTTTTTT CASSFYRGLATGELFF
TRBJ2-3 TRBD1 NA TRBV6-6 TGTGCCAGCAGTCGGGAGGGACAGGGGGGTGGTACGCAGTATTTT CASSREGQGGGTQYF
TRBJ2-7 TRBD1 NA TRBV6-5 TGTGCCAGCAGCTACAACAGGGGGGACGAGCAGTACTTC CASSYNRGDEQYF
TRBJ2-1 TRBD1 NA TRBV28 TGTGCCAGCAGTTCAGGGGGCGAGGGTAATGAGCAGTTCTTC CASSSGGEGNEQFF
TRBJ2-7 NA NA TRBV6-5 TGTGCCAGCACCCCGACGGGGAGCTCCTACGAGCAGTACTTC CASTPTGSSYEQYF
TRBJ1-5 NA once TRBV6-1 TGTGCCAGTCGGGGTAAGGCGAATCAGCCCCAGCATTTT CASRGKANQPQHF
TRBJ2-1 TRBD1 few TRBV7-6 TGTGCCAGCAGCACCCGAGGGGGCAGCAATGAGCAGTTCTTC CASSTRGGSNEQFF
TRBJ2-5 TRBD1 few TRBV28 TGTGCCAGCAGTCCTAGGACAGGACTTCGTCGGACCCAGTACTTC CASSPRTGLRRTQYF
TRBJ1-4 NA NA TRBV11-3 TGTGCCAGCAGCTTAGATCCCACAGAATCTAATGAAAAACTGTTTTTT CASSLDPTESNEKLFF
TRBJ2-1 TRBD1 NA TRBV7-2 TGTGCCAGCAGCGTGGACAGGGGGTACTATGAGCAGTTCTTC CASSVDRGYYEQFF
TRBJ1-5 TRBD1 NA TRBV6-1 TGTGCCAGCAGTTGGGGACAGGGGATAAATCAGCCCCAGCATTTT CASSWGQGINQPQHF
TRBJ2-7 NA NA TRBV28 TGTGCCAGCAGTCCACCGACAGTTGCCTACGAGCAGTACTTC CASSPPTVAYEQYF
TRBJ1-5 NA NA TRBV6-6 TGTGCCAGCAGTTACGAGGGGTTACAGGGACAGCCCCAGCATTTT CASSYEGLQGQPQHF
TRBJ2-1 TRBD1 NA TRBV30 TGTGCCTGGGAGCTCGGGACAGGCCGTAATGAGCAGTTCTTC CAWELGTGRNEQFF